This T cell receptor beta chain was profiled in a study of T cells in Graves' hyperthyroidism and ophthalmopathy. Amplification of TCR beta CDR3 regions was performed using RNA transcripts as template. The HTBI primer set drove a first-round RT-PCR of the TCR CDR3. TCRdb re-called the multiplex PCR reads through MiXCR, storing one row per CDR3 protein. The data show approximately 380,000 distinct CDR3 sequences, with about 19% seen just once and roughly 3.5% held by the top ten. This clonotype was seen ten or more times. Its antigen remains unidentified. The CDR3 length is 10 residues. V was clipped by 8 bases and J by 5 bases, with 9 bases between them. Germline V CDR1 and CDR2: GTSNPN, SVGIG (reference sequence). Whole-study findings and limits: Prediction of ophthalmopathy progression came a median approximately 6.5 months pre-onset.

Patients were aged 18 to 65, had disease duration under 2 months, and had newly diagnosed hyperthyroidism. The sequence derives from a young woman with Graves' hyperthyroidism. The chain carries TRBV30 and TRBJ2-5; D may be TRBD2 (6 bases). The sample taken for sequencing was blood. The CDR3 DNA reads TGTGCCCGCGGGGAGGAGACCCAGTACTTC. Amino acids: CARGEETQYF.